These 7 T cell receptor beta chains were all obtained from the same sample, sequenced in a study of a mutant IDH1 vaccine in newly diagnosed glioma. As to time point: baseline, week 1 (first vaccination visit). Treatment specified: pre-vaccination baseline after standard-of-care therapy. Only in-frame clones appear in the TCRdb table, and some are missing; sequencing was by immunoSEQ multiplex PCR. The table lists tens of thousands of clones, more than 70% of them singletons. The sample here was peripheral blood mononuclear cells (PBMCs), taken from a glioma patient treated with radiotherapy, temozolomide or both. The receptors derive from a woman younger than 30 with glioma. Some clones in this sample may be carry-over from other donors' samples.

The V call is TRBV29-1, the J call TRBJ1-5; 10 bases fit TRBD1. The V gene end was trimmed by 5 bases and the J gene end by 7 bases; junction bases not matched to a gene: 8. Germline CDR1 and CDR2: SQVTM and ANQGSEA. There are 14 residues in the CDR3. CDR3 loop: CSVRDRGQEQPQHF. CDR3 coding DNA: TGCAGCGTTCGAGACAGGGGGCAGGAACAGCCCCAGCATTTT.

The chain links TRBV5-6 to TRBJ2-7; possible D gene TRBD1, 5 bases. Trimming stripped 3 bases from V and 8 bases from J, with 18 bases between. This CDR3 comprises 14 residues. Germline lookup yields CDR1 SGHDT and CDR2 YYEEEE. The CDR3 reads CASSSQTALLKQYF. The CDR3 bases are TGTGCCAGCAGCTCTCAGACAGCCCTCCTGAAGCAGTACTTC.

This chain joins TRBV4-1 and TRBJ2-2; weak D call: TRBD2 (5 bases). The ends were cut back, 3 bases at V and 7 bases at J, with 12 bases in the middle. CDR3 size: 14 residues. From germline, CDR1 is MGHRA and CDR2 YSYEKL. Written as DNA, the CDR3 is TGCGCCAGCAGCCAGCCCCTAGCTAGCGGGGAGCTGTTTTTT. Translation: CASSQPLASGELFF.

The chain combines TRBV7-2 with TRBJ2-5, with 9 nucleotides matching TRBD2. The germline V gene encodes CDR1 SGHTA and CDR2 FQGNSA. The CDR3 totals 15 residues. The J segment lost 1 base and the V segment lost 4 bases, leaving 4 bases of the junction unmatched. The CDR3 is CASSWAGGTQETQYF. In nucleotides, the CDR3 is TGTGCCAGCAGCTGGGCGGGGGGGACCCAAGAGACCCAGTACTTC.

The chain combines TRBV2 with TRBJ2-7; TRBD1 or TRBD2 may be the D gene (5 bases each). The CDR3 spans 15 residues. Germline loops: CDR1 SNHLY, CDR2 FYNNEI. V was shortened by 8 bases and J by 0 bases, with 17 bases between the two germline ends. CDR3 nucleotides: TGTGCCAGCGTCTCTGGGGGAGTCAGCTCCTACGAGCAGTACTTC. It is translated as CASVSGGVSSYEQYF. Combining the CDR3 with reference TRBV2 and TRBJ2-7 gives the whole variable domain EPEVTQTPSHQVTQMGQEVILRCVPISNHLYFYWYRQILGQKVEFLVSFYNNEISEKSEIFDDQFSVERPDGSNFTLKIRSTKLEDSAMYFCASVSGGVSSYEQYFGPGTRLTVT.

This clone has a handful of counts. The chain is built from TRBV6-5 and TRBJ1-5; D might be TRBD1 (6 bases). This CDR3 is 14 amino acids long. Trimming pared 10 bases from V and 7 bases from J, leaving 20 bases between. Germline V gene data show CDR1 as MNHEY and CDR2 as SVGAGI. CDR3 nucleotides: TGTGCCACCGGCGCGCGGGGGGCCGAGCAGCCCCAGCATTTT. Encoded protein: CATGARGAEQPQHF.

The J gene is TRBJ1-5, the V gene TRBV19; D is possibly TRBD1 (5 bases). Germline loops: CDR1 LNHDA, CDR2 SQIVND (reference sequence). The CDR3 is 14 amino acids. The germline V and J ends were trimmed by 7 bases and 6 bases, with 16 bases remaining between them. The CDR3 loop reads CASKGTANPQPQHF. In DNA, the CDR3 is TGTGCCAGTAAAGGGACCGCCAACCCTCAGCCCCAGCATTTT.